The entry below describes one T cell receptor (beta chain). Its specificity is unknown. The record originates from a study of CXCR3-negative and CXCR3-positive naive CD8 T cells. Study-wide points: Naive CXCR3-positive and CXCR3-negative cells shared TRBV-TRBJ usage; memory cells diverged. Similar levels of surface CD5 were seen between naive subsets; TCR strength was inferred from TRB CDR3 properties. More hydrophobic TRB CDR3s were found in CXCR3-positive naive cells than in CXCR3-negative naive cells. Memory CD8+ cells had much lower diversity, and both naive subsets had comparably high diversity.

TRB cDNA was prepared as libraries by UMI-labeled 5' RACE. Following a re-call of the 5' RACE reads, TCRdb has one entry per CDR3 protein and lacks DNA. This table lists about 120,000 distinct CDR3 sequences. The germline V gene encodes CDR1 SEHNR and CDR2 FQNEAQ (reference sequence). The CDR3 is 14 amino acids. This receptor was taken from a human donor in good health. Some clones in this sample may be carry-over from other donors' samples. The source material was naive CXCR3+ CD8+ T cells from blood. As for subset: CD45RO-CCR7+CD27+CD95- naive CD8+ T cells expressing CXCR3 (TNR3+). The chain is built from TRBV7-9 and TRBJ1-2; TCRdb proposes TRBD1, but this gene call is untestable without DNA. The CDR3 sequence: CASSATTGVDGYTF.